A selection of T cell receptor beta chains follows, all from one sample in a study of spatial heterogeneity in lung cancer. TCRdb processed the 5' RACE reads anew with MiXCR; each CDR3 protein has one entry. The table includes about 18,000 distinct CDR3 sequences, around 6.9% detected once. The material was lung tumor tissue, obtained at surgery. The receptors stem from a male donor with early-stage non-small cell lung cancer. Each CDR3 is given with its conserved first and last residue. Each record gives: D gene, V gene, J gene, clone size, CDR3 DNA, CDR3 protein. D genes are given only for firm matches. Not all rows give a size; the values are once, few, many and, for expanded clones, a class.

-,TRBV6-2/TRBV6-3,TRBJ1-1,medium-sized,TGTGCCAGCAGTCTCGTTCCGAACACTGAAGCTTTCTTT,CASSLVPNTEAFF
-,TRBV25-1,TRBJ2-7,-,TGTGCCAGCGGGGGGGCCTTTCCCCCTTACGAGCAGTACTTC,CASGGAFPPYEQYF
-,TRBV4-1,TRBJ2-1,medium-sized,TGCGCCAGCAGCCAAGAGGCGTCCTACAATGAGCAGTTCTTC,CASSQEASYNEQFF
-,TRBV20-1,TRBJ2-2,many,TGCAGTGCTAGAGGCCAGGTGAACACCGGGGAGCTGTTTTTT,CSARGQVNTGELFF
-,TRBV28,TRBJ2-4,many,TGTGCCAGCAGCTTGCGGAGCAAAAACATTCAGTACTTC,CASSLRSKNIQYF
-,TRBV6-1,TRBJ1-5,-,TGTGCCAGCAGCTTTCTATGGCCCCAGCATTTT,CASSFLWPQHF
TRBD2,TRBV11-2,TRBJ2-1,medium-sized,TGTGCCAGCACCCTCACAGCGGGGGGTGGTGAGCAGTTCTTC,CASTLTAGGGEQFF
-,TRBV23-1,TRBJ2-5,-,TGCGCCAGCAGTCCGGAGATTTTGGTGACCCAGTACTTC,CASSPEILVTQYF
-,TRBV9,TRBJ1-2,many,TGTGCCAGCAGCGGAAGCCAGGGTTTGTCTGGCTACACCTTC,CASSGSQGLSGYTF
TRBD1,TRBV19,TRBJ1-1,-,TGTGCCAGTAGTTTCACAGGGGAGTACACTGAAGCTTTCTTT,CASSFTGEYTEAFF
-,TRBV6-1,TRBJ2-3,many,TGTGCCAGCAGTGAAATGGGGGGCTCTCAGACAGATACGCAGTATTTT,CASSEMGGSQTDTQYF
-,TRBV7-9,TRBJ1-1,-,TGTGCCAGCAGCTTAGAGGGGGGGCAGGTTAACACTGAAGCTTTCTTT,CASSLEGGQVNTEAFF
-,TRBV10-3,TRBJ1-5,few,TGTGCCATCATTTTGACAGGCTCGAGCAATCAGCCCCAGCATTTT,CAIILTGSSNQPQHF
-,TRBV15,TRBJ1-1,many,TGTGCCACCAGCAGAGATAAGGGACTATGGAACACTGAAGCTTTCTTT,CATSRDKGLWNTEAFF
TRBD1,TRBV24-1,TRBJ2-1,-,TGTGCCACCAGTGATTTGACAGGGGCCTACAATGAGCAGTTCTTC,CATSDLTGAYNEQFF
TRBD2,TRBV4-2,TRBJ2-1,many,TGTGCCAGCAGCCAAGACCCCCCCGTGGGAGGGGACCCCTACTACAATGAGCAGTTCTTC,CASSQDPPVGGDPYYNEQFF
-,TRBV28,TRBJ1-2,many,TGTGCCAGCAGTGGTGACTCTGGCTACACCTTC,CASSGDSGYTF
-,TRBV18,TRBJ2-5,medium-sized,TGTGCCAGCTCACCCCAAATAAGGAAAGAGACCCAGTACTTC,CASSPQIRKETQYF
-,TRBV12-3/TRBV12-4,TRBJ2-3,many,TGTGCCAGCAGTTTATGGGGTTCCACAGATACGCAGTATTTT,CASSLWGSTDTQYF
TRBD1,TRBV5-5,TRBJ1-2,many,TGTGCCAGCAGCTTGCTTAGCGACAGGGGAGATGGCTACACCTTC,CASSLLSDRGDGYTF
-,TRBV28,TRBJ1-1,-,TGTGCCAGCAGTTTAGCGAACACTGAAGCTTTCTTT,CASSLANTEAFF
-,TRBV6-2/TRBV6-3,TRBJ2-5,many,TGTGCCAGCAGTTACTCTCGCTCCAGGCGGGAGACCCAGTACTTC,CASSYSRSRRETQYF
-,TRBV28,TRBJ1-5,few,TGTGCCAGCAGTTTCCGCGCAAGTAGCAATCAGCCCCAGCATTTT,CASSFRASSNQPQHF
-,TRBV2,TRBJ2-4,many,TGTGCCAGCAGCCAAGAGGGACTAGCCAAAAACATTCAGTACTTC,CASSQEGLAKNIQYF
TRBD1,TRBV7-2,TRBJ1-5,many,TGTGCCAGCAGTACAGGGGCTGGCAGCAATCAGCCCCAGCATTTT,CASSTGAGSNQPQHF
-,TRBV10-3,TRBJ1-1,many,TGTGCCATCAGTGATCCCCGACAAGTCACTGAAGCTTTCTTT,CAISDPRQVTEAFF
TRBD2,TRBV12-3/TRBV12-4,TRBJ2-5,-,TGTGCCAGCAGACATACTAGCGAGGAGACCCAGTACTTC,CASRHTSEETQYF
-,TRBV18,TRBJ2-5,many,TGTGCCAGCTCACCCGCGCGAGAGACCCAGTACTTC,CASSPARETQYF
TRBD2,TRBV27,TRBJ2-3,-,TGTGCCAGCAGTTCGACTAGCGGGGGGGCCAGTGGCACAGATACGCAGTATTTT,CASSSTSGGASGTDTQYF
-,TRBV18,TRBJ1-2,many,TGTGCCAGCTCACCAGGCAGGGGTTATGGCTACACCTTC,CASSPGRGYGYTF
-,TRBV7-2,TRBJ2-5,medium-sized,TGTGCCAGCAGCCAAGGACAGGCGGGATTGAGAGAGACCCAGTACTTC,CASSQGQAGLRETQYF
-,TRBV24-1,TRBJ2-2,-,TGTGCCACCAGTGACAGTAGGGCGGCATGGACGAACACCGGGGAGCTGTTTTTT,CATSDSRAAWTNTGELFF
TRBD2,TRBV2,TRBJ2-5,many,TGTGCCAGCAGTGAAGTCTGGCCTAGCGGACAAGAGACCCAGTACTTC,CASSEVWPSGQETQYF
TRBD1,TRBV4-2,TRBJ2-7,-,TGTGCCAGCGGTGGACAGGCGGGCGAGCAGTACTTC,CASGGQAGEQYF
TRBD1,TRBV12-3/TRBV12-4,TRBJ2-1,few,TGTGCCAGCAGTTTAGGGACAGGGGGTTTCAATGAGCAGTTCTTC,CASSLGTGGFNEQFF
TRBD1,TRBV5-6,TRBJ1-1,-,TGTGCCAGCAGCTTGAGAGGGGGCGAAGCTTTCTTT,CASSLRGGEAFF
TRBD1,TRBV7-3,TRBJ2-5,-,TGTGCCAGCAGCTTCCTACAGGGGGAGACCCAGTACTTC,CASSFLQGETQYF
TRBD2,TRBV2,TRBJ2-3,-,TGTGCCAGCAGCCGTACTAGCGGGGCGCAGTATTTT,CASSRTSGAQYF
-,TRBV5-1,TRBJ1-5,-,TGCGCCAGCAGCCCGGACAGCCGCAATCAGCCCCAGCATTTT,CASSPDSRNQPQHF
TRBD1,TRBV7-8,TRBJ1-1,many,TGTGCCAGCAGCCCGAGGACAGGGGTCGGTGACACTGAAGCTTTCTTT,CASSPRTGVGDTEAFF
-,TRBV29-1,TRBJ2-3,-,TGCAGCGGGAGAGGGACCCAGAAAGATACGCAGTATTTT,CSGRGTQKDTQYF
-,TRBV10-3,TRBJ1-1,many,TGTGCCATCAGTGGCAGGGAGGTAGACACTGAAGCTTTCTTT,CAISGREVDTEAFF
-,TRBV6-2/TRBV6-3,TRBJ1-6,many,TGTGCCAGCAGTTACCCCCCTCCCGGGAGCAGCGGTTCACCCCTCCACTTT,CASSYPPPGSSGSPLHF
-,TRBV6-2/TRBV6-3,TRBJ2-5,many,TGTGCCAGCAGTTACTCACGGACCCGGCGGGAGACCCAGTACTTC,CASSYSRTRRETQYF
-,TRBV30,TRBJ2-5,many,TGTGCCTGGAGTGTGCGGGGTCCGCGGAGGGAGACCCAGTACTTC,CAWSVRGPRRETQYF
-,TRBV5-1,TRBJ2-5,many,TGCGCCAGCAGCTTGGCCTACACAGGCGGAGGCCAAGAGACCCAGTACTTC,CASSLAYTGGGQETQYF
TRBD2,TRBV7-2,TRBJ2-7,many,TGTGCCAGCAGCACAGGACTAGGCAAATCCTACGAGCAGTACTTC,CASSTGLGKSYEQYF
TRBD1,TRBV6-6,TRBJ2-5,many,TGTGCCAGCAGGGAGACAGGGGGCGATTGGGAGACCCAGTACTTC,CASRETGGDWETQYF
-,TRBV10-3,TRBJ1-2,-,TGTGCCATCAGTCCCTCGGACGCGCTGCATGGCGACACCTTC,CAISPSDALHGDTF
-,TRBV15,TRBJ1-3,many,TGTGCCACCAGCAGAGATCAGTTAGCCTCTGGAAACACCATATATTTT,CATSRDQLASGNTIYF
-,TRBV7-2,TRBJ2-7,medium-sized,TGTGCCAGCAGCTTTGCCTACGAGCAGTACTTC,CASSFAYEQYF
TRBD1,TRBV3-1,TRBJ1-1,many,TGTGCCAGCAGCCAAGGTTCAGGGGGCACTGAAGCTTTCTTT,CASSQGSGGTEAFF
TRBD1,TRBV18,TRBJ1-2,few,TGTGCCAGCTCACCGGGACAGGGACCCTATGGCTACACCTTC,CASSPGQGPYGYTF
-,TRBV20-1,TRBJ2-1,medium-sized,TGCAGTGCTAGAGATCCGGCGGGCAAGAGCTCCTACAATGAGCAGTTCTTC,CSARDPAGKSSYNEQFF
-,TRBV12-3/TRBV12-4,TRBJ2-3,many,TGTGCCAGCAGCGGCCGAGGTGATACGCAGTATTTT,CASSGRGDTQYF
-,TRBV12-3/TRBV12-4,TRBJ2-5,-,TGTGCCAGCAGCGCGACAGGACAAGAGACCCAGTACTTC,CASSATGQETQYF
-,TRBV29-1,TRBJ2-1,few,TGCAGCGTTGAATCCTCCCGGGACCGGCAGTTCTTC,CSVESSRDRQFF
TRBD1,TRBV12-3/TRBV12-4,TRBJ2-5,-,TGTGCCAGCAGTCGGGACAGGGTTATTGAGACCCAGTACTTC,CASSRDRVIETQYF
TRBD2,TRBV6-5,TRBJ2-3,medium-sized,TGTGCCAGCAGCGGACTAGCTTTTACAGATACGCAGTATTTT,CASSGLAFTDTQYF